The clone carrying this T cell receptor (beta chain) was detected many times. As yet, its antigen is unknown. Attachment of unique molecular identifiers was made to individual cDNA molecules. TCRdb reprocessed the 5' RACE reads with MiXCR, giving one entry per CDR3 protein. The sample lists 87,000 or so distinct CDR3 sequences, about 15% occurring once. Trimming stripped 4 bases from V and 1 base from J, with 9 bases between. Per germline, CDR1 MNHEY and CDR2 SMNVEV (reference sequence). CDR3 length: 14 amino acids. This record belongs to a study of early T cells in non-severe SARS-CoV-2 infection. For the study at large: From unsorted whole blood, bulk RNA was sequenced, and the chains remained unpaired.

Whole-study results and caveats: Using VDJdb, the matching emphasized anti-spike CD8 responses while missing private and CD4 specificities.

The source material was whole blood. The receptor was isolated from an adult who was a healthcare worker with PCR-confirmed SARS-CoV-2 infection or an uninfected control (not recorded which). J is TRBJ2-3 and V is TRBV27, with D hard to call. The CDR3 DNA sequence: TGTGCCAGCAGTTCCAAGGCCCGCACAGATACGCAGTATTTT. Translating gives CASSSKARTDTQYF.